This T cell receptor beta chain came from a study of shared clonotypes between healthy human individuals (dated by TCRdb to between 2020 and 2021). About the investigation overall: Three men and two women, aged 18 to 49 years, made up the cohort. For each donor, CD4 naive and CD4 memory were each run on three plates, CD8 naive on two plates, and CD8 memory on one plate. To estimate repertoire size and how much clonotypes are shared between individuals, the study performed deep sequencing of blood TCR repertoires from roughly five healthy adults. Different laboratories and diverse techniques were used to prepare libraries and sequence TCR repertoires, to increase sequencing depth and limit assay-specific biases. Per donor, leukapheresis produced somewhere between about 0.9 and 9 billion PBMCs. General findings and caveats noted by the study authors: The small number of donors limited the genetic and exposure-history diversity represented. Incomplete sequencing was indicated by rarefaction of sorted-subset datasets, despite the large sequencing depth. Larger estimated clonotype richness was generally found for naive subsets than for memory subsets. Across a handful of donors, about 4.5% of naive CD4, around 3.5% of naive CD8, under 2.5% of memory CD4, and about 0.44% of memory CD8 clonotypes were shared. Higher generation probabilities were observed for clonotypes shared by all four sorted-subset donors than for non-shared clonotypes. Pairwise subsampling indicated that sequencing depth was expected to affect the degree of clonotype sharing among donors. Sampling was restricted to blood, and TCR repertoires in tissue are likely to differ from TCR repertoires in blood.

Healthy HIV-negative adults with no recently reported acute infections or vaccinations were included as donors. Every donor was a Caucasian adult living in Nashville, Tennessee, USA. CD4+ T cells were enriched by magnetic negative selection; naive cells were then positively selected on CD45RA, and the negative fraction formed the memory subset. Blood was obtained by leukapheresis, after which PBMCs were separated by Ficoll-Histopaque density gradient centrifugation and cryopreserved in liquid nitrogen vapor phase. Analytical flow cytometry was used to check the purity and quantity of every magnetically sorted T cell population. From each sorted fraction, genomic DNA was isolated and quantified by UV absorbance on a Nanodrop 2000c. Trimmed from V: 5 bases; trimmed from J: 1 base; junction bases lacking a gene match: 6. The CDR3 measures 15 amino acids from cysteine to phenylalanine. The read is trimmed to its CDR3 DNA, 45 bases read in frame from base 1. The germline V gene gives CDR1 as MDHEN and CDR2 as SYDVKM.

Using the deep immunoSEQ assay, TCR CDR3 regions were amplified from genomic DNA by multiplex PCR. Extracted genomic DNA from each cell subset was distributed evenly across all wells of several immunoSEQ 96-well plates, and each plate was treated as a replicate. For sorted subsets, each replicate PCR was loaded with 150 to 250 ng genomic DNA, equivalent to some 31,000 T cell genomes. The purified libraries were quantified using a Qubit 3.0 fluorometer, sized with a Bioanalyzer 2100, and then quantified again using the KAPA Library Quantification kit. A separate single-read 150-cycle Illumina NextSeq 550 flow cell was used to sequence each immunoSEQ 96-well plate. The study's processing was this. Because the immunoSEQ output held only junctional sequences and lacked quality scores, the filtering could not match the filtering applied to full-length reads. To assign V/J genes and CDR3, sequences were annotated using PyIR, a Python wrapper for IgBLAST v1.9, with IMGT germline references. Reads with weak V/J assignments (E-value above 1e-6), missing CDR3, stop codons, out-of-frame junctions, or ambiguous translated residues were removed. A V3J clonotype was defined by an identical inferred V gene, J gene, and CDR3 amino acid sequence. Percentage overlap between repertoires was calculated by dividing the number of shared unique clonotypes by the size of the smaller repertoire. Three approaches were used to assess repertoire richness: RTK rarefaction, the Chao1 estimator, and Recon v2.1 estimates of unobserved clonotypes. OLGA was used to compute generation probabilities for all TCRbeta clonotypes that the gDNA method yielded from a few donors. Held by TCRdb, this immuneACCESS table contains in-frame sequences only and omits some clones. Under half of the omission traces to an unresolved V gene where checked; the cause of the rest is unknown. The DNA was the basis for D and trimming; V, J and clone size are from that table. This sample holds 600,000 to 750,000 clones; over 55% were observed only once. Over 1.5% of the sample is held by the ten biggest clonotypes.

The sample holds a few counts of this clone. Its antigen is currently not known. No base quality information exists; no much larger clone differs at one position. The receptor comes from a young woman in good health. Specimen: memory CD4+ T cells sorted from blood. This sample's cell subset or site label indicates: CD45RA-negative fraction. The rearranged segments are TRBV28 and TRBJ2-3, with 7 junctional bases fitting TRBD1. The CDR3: CASSLDRLRTDTQYF. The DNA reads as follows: TGTGCCAGCAGTCTGGACAGGCTGCGCACAGATACGCAGTATTTT.